These 27 T cell receptor beta chains originate from one sample sequenced in a study of cytomegalovirus exposure and HLA in healthy donors. This table comes from immunoSEQ multiplex PCR, and its TCRdb copy is limited to in-frame clones, with some not included. The sample lists roughly 200,000 clones, roughly four fifths occurring once. The sequenced sample was PBMCs. All receptors come from a woman aged 18-30 years in good health and CMV-seropositive.

J is TRBJ1-1 and V is TRBV29-1; D gene ambiguous. V was shortened by 4 bases and J by 3 bases, with 9 bases between the two germline ends. Germline CDR1 and CDR2: SQVTM and ANQGSEA. The CDR3 has 12 amino acids. CDR3 nucleotide sequence: TGCAGCGTTGGAGGATGGGACACTGAAGCTTTCTTT. Translated: CSVGGWDTEAFF. Full variable domain (outside the CDR3, taken from reference TRBV29-1 and TRBJ1-1): SAVISQKPSRDICQRGTSLTIQCQVDSQVTMMFWYRQQPGQSLTLIATANQGSEATYESGFVIDKFPISRPNLTFSTLTVSNMSPEDSSIYLCSVGGWDTEAFFGQGTRLTVV.

This clone showed up just a few times. Different DNA sequences within this sample yield the same CDR3. The chain carries TRBV6-5 and TRBJ1-2, with D uncertain. V lost 0 bases and J lost 2, with 7 bases in between. This CDR3 comprises 14 residues. Germline lookup yields CDR1 MNHEY and CDR2 SVGAGI. CDR3 protein: CASSYSPGNYGYTF. The CDR3 DNA follows: TGTGCCAGCAGTTACTCGCCGGGAAACTATGGCTACACCTTC.

The gene calls are TRBV6-1 and TRBJ1-4, with D unclear. There are 14 residues in the CDR3. The V and J ends lost 3 bases and 4 bases respectively, with 9 bases between them. CDR1 and CDR2 from the germline V gene are MNHNS and SASEGT. For the CDR3, the DNA is TGTGCCAGCAGTGACCGACTGATTAATGAAAAACTGTTTTTT. It specifies CASSDRLINEKLFF.

J is TRBJ1-1 and V is TRBV7-7, with D possibly TRBD1 on 5 matching bases. The CDR3 contains 13 residues. Germline CDR1 is SSHAT and CDR2 is FNYEAQ (reference sequence). V was trimmed by 1 base and J by 4 bases, leaving 7 bases between them. The CDR3 nucleotides are TGTGCCAGCAGCTTAGATCAGGGCACTGAAGCTTTCTTT. This gives the protein CASSLDQGTEAFF.

The chain has TRBV11-3 and TRBJ2-7, with D maybe TRBD2 (5 bases). The CDR3 contains 15 residues. V lost 5 bases to trimming and J lost 4 bases, with 18 bases between them. Germline V gene lookup returns CDR1 SGHNT and CDR2 YENEEA. In DNA, the CDR3 is TGTGCCAGCAGCACCAATCGGGGAAGAGGGTACGAGCAGTACTTC. This sequence encodes CASSTNRGRGYEQYF.

J is TRBJ1-1 and V is TRBV5-4, with D perhaps matching TRBD1 (6 bases). The V and J ends lost 2 bases and 1 base respectively, with 12 bases between them. Looked up from germline, CDR1 is SGHNT and CDR2 is YYREEE (reference sequence). The CDR3 has 15 amino acids. The CDR3 DNA follows: TGTGCCAGCAGCTTCGGCGGGGGCGGGAACACTGAAGCTTTCTTT. Translating gives CASSFGGGGNTEAFF.

The chain recombines TRBV6-5 with TRBJ2-7; 7 bases agree with TRBD1. Looked up from germline, CDR1 is MNHEY and CDR2 is SVGAGI. V dropped 0 bases and J dropped 7; count of bases not matched to a gene: 12. The CDR3 is made up of 16 amino acids. CDR3 sequence: CASSYSFLLTGNEQYF. CDR3 DNA: TGTGCCAGCAGTTACTCCTTCCTTTTGACAGGGAATGAGCAGTACTTC.

The V call is TRBV27, the J call TRBJ2-7, with 10 bases identical to TRBD2. With 7 bases clipped from V and 3 bases from J, the junction kept 21 bases outside the gene matches. CDR3 length: 19 residues. Germline V gene data show CDR1 as MNHEY and CDR2 as SMNVEV (reference sequence). The CDR3 coding sequence is TGTGCCAGCAAAAAAATCGGGGGTAGCGGGGGGCTATTATTCTACGAGCAGTACTTC. Protein product: CASKKIGGSGGLLFYEQYF.

This clone has just one count. V is TRBV4-1 and J is TRBJ2-2; D gene uncertain. Germline-derived CDR1 and CDR2 are MGHRA and YSYEKL. The CDR3 is made up of 16 amino acids. Trimming removed 5 bases from V and 5 bases from J, with 18 bases in between. The CDR3 protein is CASSDFVELWTGELFF. The CDR3 nucleotides are TGCGCCAGCAGCGACTTCGTGGAGCTCTGGACCGGGGAGCTGTTTTTT.

The chain recombines TRBV2 with TRBJ1-6; 7 bases fit TRBD1. CDR1 SNHLY and CDR2 FYNNEI come from the germline V gene. The CDR3 runs to 14 residues. Trimming cost V 6 bases and J 6 bases; bases outside gene matches: 5. DNA for the CDR3: TGTGCCAGCAGGGTGGGGGACAGTAATTCACCCCTCCACTTT. This sequence encodes CASRVGDSNSPLHF.

This chain connects TRBV19 to TRBJ1-5; 11 nucleotides agree with TRBD1. The CDR3 runs 18 residues. The germline CDR1 and CDR2 sequences are LNHDA and SQIVND (reference sequence). V shed 9 bases and J 4 bases; nucleotides not matched to a gene: 17. The CDR3 nucleotides are TGTGCCAGGGGGAACGGATGGACAGGGGGCCGTCGAAATCAGCCCCAGCATTTT. Protein sequence: CARGNGWTGGRRNQPQHF.

The chain is built from TRBV4-1 and TRBJ1-4; weak D call: TRBD1 (6 bases). CDR1 MGHRA and CDR2 YSYEKL come from the germline V gene. This CDR3 spans 15 amino acids. V was trimmed by 1 base and J by 0 bases, leaving 6 bases between them. This chain's CDR3 is CASSQGTATNEKLFF. The CDR3 nucleotides read TGCGCCAGCAGCCAAGGGACAGCAACTAATGAAAAACTGTTTTTT.

V is TRBV10-1 and J is TRBJ2-1; a weak D match, TRBD1 (6 bases). Germline V gives CDR1 WNHNN, CDR2 SYGVQD (reference sequence). V lost 4 bases and J 6 bases, leaving 16 bases between the germline ends. CDR3 length equals 15 residues. Written as DNA, the CDR3 is TGCGCCAGCAGTGGCAGGGGCCCGGCGGGCAATGAGCAGTTCTTC. As protein: CASSGRGPAGNEQFF.

This chain uses TRBV5-1 with TRBJ2-5; tentative D call: TRBD2 (5 bases). Trimming took 0 bases from V and 5 from J, leaving 11 bases between them. CDR3 length: 14 amino acids. CDR1 and CDR2 from the germline V gene are SGHRS and YFSETQ. The CDR3 sequence is CASSLGVPGETQYF. The CDR3 DNA reads as TGCGCCAGCAGCTTGGGGGTCCCGGGGGAGACCCAGTACTTC.

The chain uses TRBV9 and TRBJ1-2; 7 nucleotides match TRBD1. Germline assignment: CDR1 SGDLS and CDR2 YYNGEE. Trimming at V came to 4 bases and at J to 8 bases, leaving 11 bases not matched to a gene. The CDR3 has 14 amino acids. The CDR3 loop reads CASSPSGQAMGYTF. The CDR3 DNA reads TGTGCCAGCAGCCCCAGCGGACAGGCAATGGGCTACACCTTC.

The rearrangement joins TRBV4-1 to TRBJ2-3, with no clear D. Germline values: CDR1 MGHRA, CDR2 YSYEKL. The CDR3 contains 13 residues. The V and J ends lost 1 base and 2 bases respectively, with 4 bases between them. This CDR3 reads CASSQVITDTQYF. The CDR3 DNA reads as TGCGCCAGCAGCCAAGTTATCACAGATACGCAGTATTTT.

The CDR3 loop reads CASSGPGDPNGYTF. The CDR3 DNA reads as TGTGCCAGCAGCGGTCCGGGGGACCCAAATGGCTACACCTTC. The chain carries TRBV14 and TRBJ1-2, with a possible D match to TRBD1 (5 bases). Germline CDR1 and CDR2: SGHDN and FVKESK. Trimming stripped 5 bases from V and 6 bases from J, with 16 bases between. The CDR3 sequence is 14 residues long.

J is TRBJ1-5 and V is TRBV29-1; TRBD1 is a possible D gene (6 bases). The ends were cut back, 6 bases at V and 4 bases at J, with 13 bases in the middle. Germline CDR1 reads SQVTM; CDR2 reads ANQGSEA. The CDR3 sequence is 13 residues long. CDR3 in amino acids: CSVGGGANQPQHF. CDR3 in DNA: TGCAGCGTCGGCGGGGGCGCGAATCAGCCCCAGCATTTT.

This clone was counted once. The chain employs TRBV25-1 and TRBJ2-7; possibly TRBD2 for D (6 bases). Deletions cut 6 bases from V and 1 base from J, with 7 bases between. In germline, CDR1 is MGHDK, CDR2 SYGVNS. The CDR3 length is 12 residues. Here the CDR3 reads CASRGGSYEQYF. The CDR3 DNA follows: TGTGCCAGCAGGGGGGGATCCTACGAGCAGTACTTC.

The chain carries TRBV2 and TRBJ2-7, with 7 bases that match TRBD1. CDR3 length equals 13 residues. Germline CDR1 is SNHLY and CDR2 is FYNNEI. V lost 6 bases, J lost 3 bases, and 5 bases stayed unmatched. CDR3 residues: CASRRGQLYEQYF. The DNA of the CDR3 is TGTGCCAGCAGACGGGGACAGCTCTACGAGCAGTACTTC.

The chain combines TRBV6-1 with TRBJ1-1; no definite D call. Trimming stripped 3 bases from V and 1 base from J, with 9 bases between. Per the germline V gene, CDR1 is MNHNS and CDR2 is SASEGT. CDR3 length equals 14 residues. CDR3 nucleotide sequence: TGTGCCAGCAGTGACCGACAAGGGAACACTGAAGCTTTCTTT. Encoded protein: CASSDRQGNTEAFF.

The chain has TRBV7-3 and TRBJ2-5; TRBD2 matches at 9 bases. V lost 4 bases to trimming and J lost 5 bases; unmatched junction nucleotides: 5. CDR3 size: 14 residues. The germline V gene encodes CDR1 SGHTA and CDR2 FQGTGA. The CDR3 coding sequence is TGTGCCAGCAGCTCGGGACTAGCTGGGGAGACCCAGTACTTC. Its protein is CASSSGLAGETQYF. The variable domain in full, completed from reference TRBV7-3 and TRBJ2-5, reads GAGVSQTPSNKVTEKGKYVELRCDPISGHTALYWYRQSLGQGPEFLIYFQGTGAADDSGLPNDRFFAVRPEGSVSTLKIQRTERGDSAVYLCASSSGLAGETQYFGPGTRLLVL.

This clone was counted at least ten times. The chain couples TRBV7-2 to TRBJ2-5; TRBD1 agrees at 8 bases. CDR1 is SGHTA, CDR2 FQGNSA, per germline. This CDR3 has 15 amino acids. V trimming: 3 bases; J trimming: 5 bases; junction bases outside the gene matches: 8. CDR3 protein: CASSFRPGGLETQYF. The CDR3 bases are TGTGCCAGCAGCTTCCGGCCAGGGGGCTTGGAGACCCAGTACTTC.

The chain joins TRBV27 to TRBJ1-5, with D tentatively TRBD1 (6 bases). The CDR3 is 14 amino acids. Trimming took off 5 bases at V and 3 bases at J, with 11 bases between the two ends. Per the germline V gene, CDR1 is MNHEY and CDR2 is SMNVEV (reference sequence). The CDR3 spells CASSPTGPNQPQHF. The CDR3 DNA follows: TGTGCCAGCAGTCCAACAGGGCCCAATCAGCCCCAGCATTTT.

This sequence joins TRBV6-6 and TRBJ2-7; weak D call: TRBD1 (5 bases). V was trimmed by 6 bases and J by 5 bases, leaving 17 bases between them. Per the germline V gene, CDR1 is MNHNY and CDR2 is SVGAGI (reference sequence). The CDR3 has 14 residues. The CDR3 coding sequence is TGTGCCAGCAGACACTGGGGCCCATCCCACGAGCAGTACTTC. Encoded protein: CASRHWGPSHEQYF.

The chain has TRBV7-9 and TRBJ1-2; TRBD1 matches 9 bases. V lost 2 bases and J lost 8; bases outside the gene matches: 6. The V gene's germline CDR1 is SEHNR and CDR2 FQNEAQ (reference sequence). The CDR3 runs 14 residues. The CDR3 nucleotides are TGTGCCAGCAGCTTACTTACAGGGGGCCACGGCTACACCTTC. It is translated as CASSLLTGGHGYTF.

The V gene is TRBV13, the J gene TRBJ1-2; D is unresolved. Germline V gene data show CDR1 as PRHDT and CDR2 as FYEKMQ (reference sequence). The CDR3 contains 14 residues. V lost 1 base and J 1 base, leaving 7 bases between the germline ends. This CDR3 reads CASSLVGNNYGYTF. The CDR3 region has the DNA TGTGCCAGCAGCTTAGTCGGTAATAACTATGGCTACACCTTC.